The 28 T cell receptor beta chains below were found in one sample sequenced in a study of T-cell reconstitution after alpha-beta-depleted transplantation in children. It was with unique molecular identifiers that the TCRbeta library was prepared. TCRdb re-derived calls from the PCR reads in MiXCR, one entry per CDR3 protein. This table has 200,000 to 250,000 distinct CDR3 sequences, roughly a tenth appearing once. Sequenced here: PBMCs from the stem cell graft donor, sampled from the stem cell graft. Source of these receptors: a human donor who donated a stem cell graft to a child with acute lymphoblastic leukemia.

This clonotype appeared many times. This chain connects TRBV20-1 to TRBJ1-5, with D unresolved. This CDR3 contains 14 residues. In germline, CDR1 is DFQATT, CDR2 SNEGSKA (reference sequence). V was trimmed by 3 bases and J by 2 bases, leaving 11 bases between them. In nucleotides, the CDR3 is TGCAGTGCTAGTGAGGGCGCAGGCAATCAGCCCCAGCATTTT. This codes for CSASEGAGNQPQHF.

A few counts support this clonotype. This chain connects TRBV6-5 to TRBJ1-6; D perhaps matches TRBD1 (5 bases). Germline values: CDR1 MNHEY, CDR2 SVGAGI. The CDR3 runs to 15 residues. V was clipped by 0 bases and J by 6 bases, with 9 bases between them. The CDR3: CASSYSGHRNSPLHF. The CDR3 DNA reads as TGTGCCAGCAGTTACTCCGGACACCGTAATTCACCCCTCCACTTT.

This clonotype was seen many times. V is TRBV12-3 or TRBV12-4 and J is TRBJ2-5; TRBD1 matches 7 bases. The J segment lost 4 bases and the V segment lost 6 bases, leaving 8 bases of the junction unmatched. The CDR3 is made up of 14 amino acids. DNA for the CDR3: TGTGCCAGCAGGGAGTCAGGGGGAGTAGAGACCCAGTACTTC. Its translation: CASRESGGVETQYF.

V and J are TRBV7-9 and TRBJ2-7; TRBD1 might be the D (6 bases). The CDR3 runs to 17 residues. V was pared by 1 base and J by 3 bases, with 19 bases between. Looked up from germline, CDR1 is SEHNR and CDR2 is FQNEAQ (reference sequence). CDR3 coding DNA: TGTGCCAGCAGCTTAGTAGTTTCGGGGACATCTAACTACGAGCAGTACTTC. Residues: CASSLVVSGTSNYEQYF.

The rearrangement uses TRBV5-1 and TRBJ2-1; 11 bases are a match to TRBD1. This CDR3 region has 15 residues. Germline loops: CDR1 SGHRS, CDR2 YFSETQ. Unmatched junction bases numbered 8, after V lost 4 bases and J lost 8 bases. The CDR3 reads CASSQDRGPLDEQFF. DNA for the CDR3: TGCGCCAGCAGCCAGGACAGGGGGCCATTGGATGAGCAGTTCTTC. Looking up the rest from reference TRBV5-1 and TRBJ2-1 gives the full variable domain: KAGVTQTPRYLIKTRGQQVTLSCSPISGHRSVSWYQQTPGQGLQFLFEYFSETQRNKGNFPGRFSGRQFSNSRSEMNVSTLELGDSALYLCASSQDRGPLDEQFFGPGTRLTVL.

There are a few counts of this clonotype. The V call is TRBV3-1, the J call TRBJ2-2; a possible D gene is TRBD1 (5 bases). The CDR3 loop spans 16 amino acids. Germline V gene sequence: CDR1 LGHDT, CDR2 YNNKEL (reference sequence). V was pared by 4 bases and J by 6 bases, with 18 bases between. The CDR3 bases are TGTGCCAGCAGCCGAAGACGGACACCGGCGTCCGGGGAGCTGTTTTTT. Its protein product is CASSRRRTPASGELFF.

This clonotype was recorded a few times. The chain combines TRBV3-1 with TRBJ1-1; TRBD1 aligns across 10 bases. CDR1 is LGHDT, CDR2 YNNKEL, per germline (reference sequence). This CDR3 spans 16 amino acids. Trimming at V came to 3 bases and at J to 6 bases, leaving 10 bases not matched to a gene. CDR3 amino acids: CASSQPRQGASSEAFF. Written as DNA, the CDR3 is TGTGCCAGCAGCCAGCCCAGACAGGGGGCGAGTTCTGAAGCTTTCTTT.

This clonotype is medium-sized. The V gene is TRBV7-8, the J gene TRBJ2-3, with TRBD2 identical over 9 bases. The germline CDR1 and CDR2 sequences are SGHVS and FQNEAQ. V dropped 6 bases and J dropped 2; count of bases not matched to a gene: 9. The CDR3 extends over 16 amino acids. CDR3 protein: CASRETSGMNTDTQYF. Written as DNA, the CDR3 is TGTGCCAGCAGGGAGACTAGCGGAATGAACACAGATACGCAGTATTTT.

There are a few counts of this clonotype. The rearrangement links TRBV5-1 to TRBJ1-6, with unresolved D. The CDR3 spans 14 residues. Germline assignment: CDR1 SGHRS and CDR2 YFSETQ. Deletions cut 0 bases from V and 7 bases from J, with 8 bases between. This chain's CDR3 is CASSLEVPNSPLHF. The CDR3 bases are TGCGCCAGCAGCTTGGAGGTCCCGAATTCACCCCTCCACTTT.

This clonotype has at least ten counts. The rearrangement uses TRBV4-1 and TRBJ2-7; 8 nucleotides match TRBD2. This CDR3 comprises 14 residues. Trimming at V came to 0 bases and at J to 4 bases, leaving 2 bases not matched to a gene. Germline V gene data show CDR1 as MGHRA and CDR2 as YSYEKL. The CDR3 here is CASSQEAGDYEQYF. The CDR3 DNA reads TGCGCCAGCAGCCAAGAAGCGGGAGATTACGAGCAGTACTTC.

This clonotype showed up just a few times. The chain recombines TRBV7-2 with TRBJ1-2; 8 bases match TRBD1. V shed 8 bases, J shed 2 bases, and the junction held 13 bases outside the gene matches. Germline CDR1 SGHTA, CDR2 FQGNSA. The CDR3 extends over 16 amino acids. The CDR3 region has the DNA TGTGCCAGCGGGCGGATAATGGACAGGGCAAACTATGGCTACACCTTC. It codes for CASGRIMDRANYGYTF. The complete variable domain, with remaining parts taken from reference TRBV7-2 and TRBJ1-2, reads GAGVSQSPSNKVTEKGKDVELRCDPISGHTALYWYRQSLGQGLEFLIYFQGNSAPDKSGLPSDRFSAERTGGSVSTLTIQRTQQEDSAVYLCASGRIMDRANYGYTFGSGTRLTVV.

There are a few counts of this clonotype. The J gene is TRBJ2-3, the V gene TRBV7-8; D assignment may be TRBD1 or TRBD2 (7 bases each). The CDR3 spans 18 residues. Trimming removed 4 bases at V and 6 bases at J, with 26 bases between. Germline V CDR1 and CDR2: SGHVS, FQNEAQ. In DNA, the CDR3 is TGTGCCAGCAGCTCAGGGGGGGGCGGGGGAAGCACTAGGGATACGCAGTATTTT. It translates to CASSSGGGGGSTRDTQYF.

This clonotype was seen repeatedly, ten times or more. J is TRBJ1-1 and V is TRBV11-2; D is possibly TRBD1 (5 bases). CDR1 is SGHAT and CDR2 is FQNNGV in the germline V gene. CDR3 size: 14 residues. V lost 4 bases to trimming and J lost 4 bases, with 13 bases between them. CDR3 DNA: TGTGCCAGCAGCTCTCAGGGCGGGGGCACTGAAGCTTTCTTT. Translation: CASSSQGGGTEAFF. Full variable domain (remainder filled in from reference TRBV11-2 and TRBJ1-1): EAGVAQSPRYKIIEKRQSVAFWCNPISGHATLYWYQQILGQGPKLLIQFQNNGVVDDSQLPKDRFSAERLKGVDSTLKIQPAKLEDSAVYLCASSSQGGGTEAFFGQGTRLTVV.

This clonotype was recorded at least ten times. The rearrangement links TRBV10-2 to TRBJ2-3; D is ambiguous. Germline V gene data show CDR1 as WSHSY and CDR2 as SAAADI. The CDR3 totals 15 residues. The germline V and J ends were trimmed by 0 bases and 2 bases, with 9 bases remaining between them. In DNA, the CDR3 is TGCGCCAGCAGTGAGTCGTATAGTCTCACAGATACGCAGTATTTT. It translates to CASSESYSLTDTQYF.

This clonotype was seen only a few times. The rearrangement links TRBV6-1 to TRBJ2-2, with 8 bases matching TRBD2. V lost 3 bases, J lost 5 bases, and 2 bases stayed unmatched. There are 14 residues in the CDR3. Per the germline V gene, CDR1 is MNHNS and CDR2 is SASEGT. CDR3 sequence reads: CASSDGGGTGELFF. The DNA of the CDR3 is TGTGCCAGCAGTGACGGGGGGGGTACCGGGGAGCTGTTTTTT.

The chain carries TRBV11-2 and TRBJ2-1; D is unclear. Germline CDR1 reads SGHAT; CDR2 reads FQNNGV. Between the trimmed V and J ends, which lost 1 base and 4 bases, there was a span of 2 bases. The CDR3 has 12 amino acids. The CDR3 region has the DNA TGTGCCAGCAGCTTAGCGTACAATGAGCAGTTCTTC. This translates into CASSLAYNEQFF.

The rearrangement uses TRBV12-3 or TRBV12-4 and TRBJ1-1, with a possible D match to TRBD1 (5 bases). V gave up 1 base and J gave up 4 bases, with 13 bases separating them. This CDR3 contains 15 residues. The DNA of the CDR3 is TGTGCCAGCAGTTTAGGGGTTCAGGGATCCACTGAAGCTTTCTTT. Its translation: CASSLGVQGSTEAFF.

This chain links TRBV29-1 with TRBJ1-2, with D unclear. Germline CDR1 reads SQVTM; CDR2 reads ANQGSEA. V was trimmed by 0 bases and J by 4 bases, leaving 9 bases between them. This CDR3 spans 13 amino acids. In DNA, the CDR3 is TGCAGCGTTGAAGATCTAGCCGTCTATGGCTACACCTTC. This translates into CSVEDLAVYGYTF.

This clonotype was counted many times. The chain carries TRBV12-3 or TRBV12-4 and TRBJ2-7, with D perhaps TRBD2 (5 bases). V was clipped by 5 bases and J by 4 bases, with 18 bases between them. The CDR3 has 15 amino acids. In DNA form, the CDR3 reads TGTGCCAGCAGTCCAAGCAGGAGGAATGTATACGAGCAGTACTTC. It encodes CASSPSRRNVYEQYF.

This clonotype was detected only a few times. The rearrangement joins TRBV5-1 to TRBJ1-4; TRBD1 agrees at 10 bases. Germline V gene data show CDR1 as SGHRS and CDR2 as YFSETQ. The CDR3 spans 15 residues. Trimming took 4 bases from V and 8 from J; bases not matched to a gene: 8. CDR3 in amino acids: CASSTKTGGLEKLFF. The CDR3 DNA follows: TGCGCCAGCAGCACCAAGACAGGGGGCTTGGAAAAACTGTTTTTT.

J is TRBJ1-3 and V is TRBV6-1, with TRBD1 identical over 7 bases. CDR3 length: 14 amino acids. Germline V gene data show CDR1 as MNHNS and CDR2 as SASEGT. After removal of 5 bases from V and 7 bases from J, the junction contained 8 bases not matched to a gene. The CDR3 is CASSLGQARNTIYF. The CDR3 nucleotides are TGTGCCAGCAGTCTCGGACAGGCGAGGAACACCATATATTTT.

CDR3 DNA: TGCGCCAGCAGCCAACCGGGGGCCCAATGGACCGGGGAGCTGTTTTTT. Protein: CASSQPGAQWTGELFF. The J gene is TRBJ2-2, the V gene TRBV4-3, with D possibly called TRBD1 or TRBD2 (6 bases each). Germline-derived CDR1 and CDR2 are LGHNA and YSLEER. The V end was cut by 2 bases, the J end by 5 bases, with 15 bases between. This CDR3 has 16 residues.

The chain has TRBV11-3 and TRBJ1-1; no clear D gene. The CDR3 has 13 residues. Germline V gives CDR1 SGHNT, CDR2 YENEEA. V lost 3 bases, J lost 6 bases, and 11 bases lay in between. The CDR3 sequence is CASSLHGGAEAFF. The CDR3 DNA reads TGTGCCAGCAGCTTGCACGGCGGGGCTGAAGCTTTCTTT.

This clonotype was seen more than once but under ten times. The genes are TRBV27 and TRBJ1-2, with 9 bases that match TRBD1. CDR1 MNHEY and CDR2 SMNVEV come from the germline V gene (reference sequence). There are 15 residues in the CDR3. The J segment lost 10 bases and the V segment lost 0 bases, leaving 9 bases of the junction unmatched. In DNA form, the CDR3 reads TGTGCCAGCAGTTTATCGGTTCGGACAGGGGTGAACTACACCTTC. It translates to CASSLSVRTGVNYTF.

The sample holds a few counts of this clonotype. J is TRBJ2-3 and V is TRBV6-1; D remains unclear. Trimming took 6 bases from V and 5 from J, leaving 15 bases between them. The length of the CDR3 is 14 residues. CDR1 and CDR2 (germline): MNHNS, SASEGT. CDR3 amino acids: CASRGARVGDTQYF. Written as DNA, the CDR3 is TGTGCCAGCAGGGGCGCACGGGTGGGAGATACGCAGTATTTT.

This clonotype was seen ten or more times. V gene TRBV2 combines with J gene TRBJ1-3, with D possibly matching TRBD1 (5 bases). The CDR3 loop spans 15 amino acids. V lost 5 bases and J 0 bases, leaving 11 bases between the germline ends. The germline V gene encodes CDR1 SNHLY and CDR2 FYNNEI. The CDR3 DNA is TGTGCCAGCAGTCGGGACGCATCCTCTGGAAACACCATATATTTT. This gives the protein CASSRDASSGNTIYF. Full variable domain (outside the CDR3, taken from reference TRBV2 and TRBJ1-3): EPEVTQTPSHQVTQMGQEVILRCVPISNHLYFYWYRQILGQKVEFLVSFYNNEISEKSEIFDDQFSVERPDGSNFTLKIRSTKLEDSAMYFCASSRDASSGNTIYFGEGSWLTVV.

The chain links TRBV27 to TRBJ2-6; D is undetermined. V was shortened by 6 bases and J by 0 bases, with 9 bases between the two germline ends. Germline CDR1 is MNHEY and CDR2 is SMNVEV (reference sequence). The CDR3 consists of 15 residues. The CDR3 region is CASSPDGSGANVLTF. In DNA form, the CDR3 reads TGTGCCAGCAGCCCCGACGGCTCTGGGGCCAACGTCCTGACTTTC.

The gene calls are TRBV14 and TRBJ1-2, with 11 bases aligning to TRBD1. In germline, CDR1 is SGHDN, CDR2 FVKESK. V gave up 3 bases and J gave up 6 bases; unmatched junction bases: 6. The CDR3 is made up of 15 amino acids. This CDR3 is CASSHGTGGNHGYTF. Here the CDR3 DNA reads TGTGCCAGCAGCCACGGGACAGGGGGTAATCATGGCTACACCTTC.